This T cell receptor beta chain originates from a study of cytomegalovirus exposure and HLA in healthy donors. After removal of 6 bases from V and 5 bases from J, the junction contained 12 bases not matched to a gene. Germline assignment: CDR1 SGHTS and CDR2 YDEGEE. The CDR3 consists of 16 residues. Vbeta (60) and Jbeta (13) primers were used in the PCR. Sequencing used immunoSEQ multiplex PCR; TCRdb keeps in-frame clones, though not all of them. The sample consists of approximately 130,000 clones, more than 70% of them appearing once. The chain uses TRBV5-8 and TRBJ2-1; 9 bases align to TRBD2. The receptor's source is a woman in her forties or fifties in good health and CMV-seropositive. The sequenced material came from PBMCs. The CDR3 DNA sequence: TGTGCCAGCATTTTCCCCAGCGGGAGGACCCACAATGAGCAGTTCTTC. This sequence encodes CASIFPSGRTHNEQFF.